This TCR beta chain derives from a study of shared clonotypes between healthy human individuals. Study-wide context: Aged between 18 and 49, the donors were a couple of women and three men. Study findings and constraints: Non-shared clonotypes had lower generation probabilities than clonotypes shared by all four sorted-subset donors. Memory subsets generally showed lower estimated richness than naive subsets.

Comments on this clone: Its antigen is unknown. One junction end disagrees with the germline gene, perhaps due to a read error. Other nucleotide sequences from this sample produce the same CDR3.

The CDR3 totals 13 residues. CDR1 ENHRY and CDR2 SYGVKD come from the germline V gene. Profiled with immunoSEQ multiplex PCR; TCRdb holds only in-frame clones, not every one. The table shows roughly 1,000,000 clones, with around three quarters occurring only once. Sequenced material: memory CD4+ T cells from PBMCs. Subset indicated: CD45RA-negative fraction. The receptor was isolated from a man younger than 30 in good health. Some clones in this sample may be carry-over from other donors' samples. The chain has TRBV10-3 and TRBJ1-1; D is possibly TRBD1 (5 bases). The CDR3 is CAIRQESHTEAFF. CDR3 sequence (DNA): TGTGCCATCAGACAGGAAAGTCACACTGAAGCTTTCTTC.